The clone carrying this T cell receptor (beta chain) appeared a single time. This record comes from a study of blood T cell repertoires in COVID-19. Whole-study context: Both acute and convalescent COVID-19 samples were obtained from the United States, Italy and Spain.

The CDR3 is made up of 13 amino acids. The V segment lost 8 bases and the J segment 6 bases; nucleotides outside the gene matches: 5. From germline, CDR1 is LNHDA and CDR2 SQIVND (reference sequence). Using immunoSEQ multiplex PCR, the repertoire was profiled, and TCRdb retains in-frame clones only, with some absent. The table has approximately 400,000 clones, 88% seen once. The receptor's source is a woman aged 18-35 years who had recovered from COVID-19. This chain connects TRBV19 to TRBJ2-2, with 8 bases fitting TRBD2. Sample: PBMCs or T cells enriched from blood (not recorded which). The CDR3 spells CASPGTRPGELFF. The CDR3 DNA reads TGTGCCAGTCCCGGGACTAGGCCCGGGGAGCTGTTTTTT.